This paragraph reports one T cell receptor (beta chain). V was shortened by 1 base and J by 10 bases, with 10 bases between the two germline ends. Germline V gene sequence: CDR1 SEHNR, CDR2 FQNEAQ (reference sequence). The CDR3 has 12 amino acids. This sample was taken from a study of blood T cell repertoires in COVID-19. Using immunoSEQ multiplex PCR, the repertoire was profiled, and TCRdb retains in-frame clones only, with some absent. The table includes about 59,000 clones, approximately 90% detected once. The sample taken for sequencing was peripheral blood. This TCR came from a man at least 80 years old with acute or convalescent COVID-19. The chain couples TRBV7-9 to TRBJ1-1; the D is unclear. CDR3 amino acids: CASSLVGEGAFF. DNA for the CDR3: TGTGCCAGCAGCTTAGTGGGAGAGGGAGCTTTCTTT.